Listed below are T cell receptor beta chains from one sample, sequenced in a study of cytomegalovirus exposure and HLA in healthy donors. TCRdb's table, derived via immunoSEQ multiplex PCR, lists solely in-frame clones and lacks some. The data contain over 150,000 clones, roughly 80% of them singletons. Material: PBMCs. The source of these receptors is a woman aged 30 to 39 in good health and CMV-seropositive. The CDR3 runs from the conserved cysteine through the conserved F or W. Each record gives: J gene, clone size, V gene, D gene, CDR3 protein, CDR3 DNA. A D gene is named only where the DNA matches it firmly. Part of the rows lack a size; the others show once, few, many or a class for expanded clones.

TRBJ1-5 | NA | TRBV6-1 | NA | CASKLTGNNQPQHF | TGTGCCAGCAAGTTAACAGGGAACAATCAGCCCCAGCATTTT
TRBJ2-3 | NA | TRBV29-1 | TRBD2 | CSVENGLAGDTDTQYF | TGCAGCGTTGAAAATGGACTAGCGGGAGATACAGATACGCAGTATTTT
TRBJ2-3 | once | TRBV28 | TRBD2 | CASRTLAGPTDTQYF | TGTGCCAGCAGGACTCTAGCGGGGCCCACAGATACGCAGTATTTT
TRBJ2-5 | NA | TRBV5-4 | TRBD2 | CASSSGLAGGSETQYF | TGTGCCAGCAGCAGCGGACTAGCGGGAGGTTCCGAGACCCAGTACTTC
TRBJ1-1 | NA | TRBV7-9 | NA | CSSSHSTVNTEAFF | TGTTCCAGCAGCCATTCGACAGTGAACACTGAAGCTTTCTTT
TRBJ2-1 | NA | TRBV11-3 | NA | CASSLDTSRNEQFF | TGTGCCAGCAGCCTGGACACGAGTCGCAATGAGCAGTTCTTC
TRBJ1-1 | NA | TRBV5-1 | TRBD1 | CASSSLQGRGNTEAFF | TGCGCCAGCAGCTCCTTACAGGGGCGGGGGAACACTGAAGCTTTCTTT
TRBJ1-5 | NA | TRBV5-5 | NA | CASSGTFVGELNQPQHF | TGTGCCAGCAGCGGGACTTTCGTGGGAGAACTTAATCAGCCCCAGCATTTT
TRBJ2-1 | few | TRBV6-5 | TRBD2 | CASSLRTSGSFEQFF | TGTGCCAGCAGCCTAAGGACTAGCGGGAGCTTTGAGCAGTTCTTC
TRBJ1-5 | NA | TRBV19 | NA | CASSIVGGRDQPQHF | TGTGCCAGTAGTATAGTGGGAGGAAGAGATCAGCCCCAGCATTTT
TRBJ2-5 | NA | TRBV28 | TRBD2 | CASSLPSGNRGETQYF | TGTGCCAGCAGTTTACCTAGCGGGAATAGAGGAGAGACCCAGTACTTC
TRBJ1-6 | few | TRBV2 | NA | CASRAGGGWNSPLHF | TGTGCCAGCAGGGCGGGGGGGGGCTGGAATTCACCCCTCCACTTT
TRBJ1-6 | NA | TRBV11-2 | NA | CASSPITGAYNSPLHF | TGTGCCAGCAGCCCAATTACGGGAGCCTATAATTCACCCCTCCACTTT
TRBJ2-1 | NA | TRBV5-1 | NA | CANVQGSDEQFF | TGCGCCAACGTGCAGGGGTCGGATGAGCAGTTCTTC
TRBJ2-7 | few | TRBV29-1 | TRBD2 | CSVGTNGDEQYF | TGCAGCGTCGGGACTAATGGCGACGAGCAGTACTTC
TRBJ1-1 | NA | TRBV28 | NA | CASSLLVGRGAFF | NA
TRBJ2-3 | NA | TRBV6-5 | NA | CASSVDSGTNTQYF | TGTGCCAGCAGTGTGGACAGTGGCACAAATACGCAGTATTTT
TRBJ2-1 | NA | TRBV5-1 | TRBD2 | CASSFGTGGRGEQFF | TGCGCCAGCAGCTTCGGGACGGGAGGGCGGGGTGAGCAGTTCTTC
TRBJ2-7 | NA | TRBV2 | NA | CATSSYYEQYF | TGTGCCACCTCTAGCTACTACGAGCAGTACTTC
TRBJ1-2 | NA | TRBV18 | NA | CASSPTVNYGYTF | TGTGCCAGCTCACCGACAGTTAACTATGGCTACACCTTC
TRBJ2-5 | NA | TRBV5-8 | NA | CASSLGFGQETQYF | TGTGCCAGCAGCTTAGGATTCGGGCAAGAGACCCAGTACTTC
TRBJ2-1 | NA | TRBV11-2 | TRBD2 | CASSSRGRAGTNEQFF | TGTGCCAGCAGCTCACGCGGGAGGGCGGGGACAAATGAGCAGTTCTTC
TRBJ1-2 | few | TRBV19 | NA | CASREDSPNYGYTF | TGTGCCAGTAGAGAAGACAGCCCCAACTATGGCTACACCTTC
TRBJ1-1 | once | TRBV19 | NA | CASSIGQLGTEAFF | TGTGCCAGTAGTATTGGGCAGCTCGGCACTGAAGCTTTCTTT
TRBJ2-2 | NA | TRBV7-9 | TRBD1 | CASSWDRERAGELFF | TGTGCCAGCAGCTGGGACAGGGAAAGGGCCGGGGAGCTGTTTTTT
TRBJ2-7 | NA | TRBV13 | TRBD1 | CASSSGYPDRAHEQYF | TGTGCCAGCAGCTCGGGATATCCGGACAGGGCCCACGAGCAGTACTTC
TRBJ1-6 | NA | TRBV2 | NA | CASSASDRRLSPLHF | TGTGCCAGCAGTGCCTCGGACAGAAGACTGTCACCCCTCCACTTT
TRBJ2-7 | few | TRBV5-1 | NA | CASSLVGGGEQYF | TGCGCCAGCAGCTTGGTGGGAGGCGGCGAGCAGTACTTC
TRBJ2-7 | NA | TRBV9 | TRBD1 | CASSVEPGGEQYF | TGTGCCAGCAGCGTAGAACCAGGGGGCGAGCAGTACTTC
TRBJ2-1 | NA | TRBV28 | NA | CASRILDSSYNEQFF | TGTGCCAGCAGGATTCTGGACAGCTCCTACAATGAGCAGTTCTTC
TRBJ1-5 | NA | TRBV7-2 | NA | CASSLGKGHSNQPQHF | TGTGCCAGCAGCTTAGGCAAGGGACATTCCAATCAGCCCCAGCATTTT
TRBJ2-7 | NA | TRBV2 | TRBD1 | CASRSRGQGDYEQYF | TGTGCCAGCAGGTCTCGGGGACAGGGTGATTACGAGCAGTACTTC
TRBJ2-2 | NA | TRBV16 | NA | CASSLGVNTGELFF | TGTGCCAGCAGCCTCGGAGTTAACACCGGGGAGCTGTTTTTT
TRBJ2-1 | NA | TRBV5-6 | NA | CASSLVTGETYNEQFF | TGTGCCAGCAGCTTGGTTACGGGAGAGACCTACAATGAGCAGTTCTTC
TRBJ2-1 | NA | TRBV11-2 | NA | CASSLGLENEQFF | TGTGCCAGCAGCTTAGGCCTCGAGAATGAGCAGTTCTTC
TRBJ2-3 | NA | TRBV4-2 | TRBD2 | CASSQGLATDTQYF | TGTGCCAGCAGCCAAGGACTAGCCACAGATACGCAGTATTTT
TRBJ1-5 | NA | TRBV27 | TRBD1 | CASSSAADRISNQPQHF | TGTGCCAGCAGTTCCGCCGCGGACAGGATAAGCAATCAGCCCCAGCATTTT
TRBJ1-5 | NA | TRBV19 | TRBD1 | CASTGGNGNQPQHF | TGTGCCAGTACAGGGGGAAATGGCAATCAGCCCCAGCATTTT
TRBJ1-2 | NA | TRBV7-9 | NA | CASSLGEGADGYTF | TGTGCCAGCAGCTTAGGGGAAGGGGCGGATGGCTACACCTTC
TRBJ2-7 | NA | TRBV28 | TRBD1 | CASRGSGTESYEQYF | TGTGCCAGCAGGGGGTCCGGGACAGAGTCCTACGAGCAGTACTTC